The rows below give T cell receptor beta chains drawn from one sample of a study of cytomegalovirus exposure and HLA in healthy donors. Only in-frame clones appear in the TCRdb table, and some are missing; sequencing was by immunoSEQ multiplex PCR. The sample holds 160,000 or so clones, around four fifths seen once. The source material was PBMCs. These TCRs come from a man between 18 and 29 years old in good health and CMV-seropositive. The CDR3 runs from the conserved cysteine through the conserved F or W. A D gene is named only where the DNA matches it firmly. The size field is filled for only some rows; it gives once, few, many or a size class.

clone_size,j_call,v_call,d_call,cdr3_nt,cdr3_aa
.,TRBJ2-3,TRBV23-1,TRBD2,TGCGCCAGCAGTGTCCCGGGGGGGGGCACAGATACGCAGTATTTT,CASSVPGGGTDTQYF
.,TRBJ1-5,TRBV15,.,TGTGCCACCAGGGGCATGAATGAGCCCCAGCATTTT,CATRGMNEPQHF
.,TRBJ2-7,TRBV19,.,TGTGCCAGTAGTATTAGCTTGAACTACGAGCAGTACTTC,CASSISLNYEQYF
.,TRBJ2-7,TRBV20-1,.,TGCAGTGCTAGAGTCGTCTACGAGCAGTACTTC,CSARVVYEQYF
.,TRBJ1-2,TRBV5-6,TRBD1,TGTGCCAGCAGCGCGGAGCGGGACAGGCTTAACTATGGCTACACCTTC,CASSAERDRLNYGYTF
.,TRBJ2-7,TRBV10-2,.,TGCGCCAGCGGGAGTCCGGGACTCTCCTACGAGCAGTACTTC,CASGSPGLSYEQYF
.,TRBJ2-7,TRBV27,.,TGTGCCAGCAGCCGCCCCGAGGGCGAGCAGTACTTC,CASSRPEGEQYF
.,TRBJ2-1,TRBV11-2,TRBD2,TGTGCCAGCAGCTTAGATTCTAGTGGGGGGGAAACCTACAATGAGCAGTTCTTC,CASSLDSSGGETYNEQFF
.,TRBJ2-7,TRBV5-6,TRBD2,TGTGCCAGCAGCCTAGCGGGGACGCAGGGGATCGAGCAGTACTTC,CASSLAGTQGIEQYF
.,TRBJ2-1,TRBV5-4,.,TGTGCCAGCAGCCTGGCCTCTGAGCAGTTCTTC,CASSLASEQFF
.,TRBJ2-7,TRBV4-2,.,TGTGCCAGCAGCCAGGAGGGAGGGGGAAGCTCCTACGAGCAGTACTTC,CASSQEGGGSSYEQYF
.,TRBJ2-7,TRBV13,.,TGTGCCAGCAGCTTAGGGCGAGGGTCCTACGAGCAGTACTTC,CASSLGRGSYEQYF
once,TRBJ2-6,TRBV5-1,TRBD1,TGCGCCAGCAGCTCGGGACAGGGGGCTGGTGGGGCCAACGTCCTGACTTTC,CASSSGQGAGGANVLTF
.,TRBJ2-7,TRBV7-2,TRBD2,TGTGCCAGCAGCCCCTTTGGAGCGGGAGTTACATACGAGCAGTACTTC,CASSPFGAGVTYEQYF
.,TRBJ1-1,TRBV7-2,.,TGTGCCAGCAGCCCTTCGACAGAGAACACTGAAGCTTTCTTT,CASSPSTENTEAFF
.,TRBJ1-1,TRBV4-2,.,TGTGCCAGCAGCCAAGATCAAGAGGGATTGAACACTGAAGCTTTCTTT,CASSQDQEGLNTEAFF
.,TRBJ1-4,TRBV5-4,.,TGTGCCAGCAGCTTGGTGGCAGCGCCCTATGAAAAACTGTTTTTT,CASSLVAAPYEKLFF